Shown below are 27 T cell receptor beta chains from a single sample sequenced in a study of T-cell reconstitution after alpha-beta-depleted transplantation in children. Unique molecular identifiers were incorporated when the TCRbeta library was constructed. TCRdb recomputed calls from the PCR reads with MiXCR, one row per CDR3 protein. The profile shows almost 600,000 distinct CDR3 sequences, roughly 27% of them singletons. Sequencing was performed on PBMCs, taken before TCRalphabeta/CD19-depleted stem cell transplant. The receptors derive from a boy younger than two with Wiskott-Aldrich syndrome, due to receive a stem cell transplant.

This clonotype showed up just a few times. The genes are TRBV28 and TRBJ1-1, with D tentatively TRBD1 (6 bases). This CDR3 spans 16 amino acids. Germline CDR1 MDHEN, CDR2 SYDVKM. The V end lost 6 bases, the J end lost 5 bases, and 22 bases lay between the germline ends. DNA of the CDR3: TGTGCCAGCAGAAAGCTAGGGGGAGGTTCGAGGACTGAAGCTTTCTTT. Amino acid sequence: CASRKLGGGSRTEAFF.

The chain recombines TRBV3-1 with TRBJ2-7, with TRBD1 identical over 7 bases. The germline CDR1 and CDR2 sequences are LGHDT and YNNKEL (reference sequence). With 6 bases clipped from V and 5 bases from J, the junction kept 7 bases outside the gene matches. This CDR3 comprises 13 residues. This chain's CDR3 is CASSRQGIDEQYF. The CDR3, as DNA: TGTGCCAGCAGTAGACAGGGAATCGACGAGCAGTACTTC.

The rearrangement uses TRBV7-7 and TRBJ2-1; the match to TRBD2 covers 15 bases. The germline V gene has CDR1 SSHAT and CDR2 FNYEAQ (reference sequence). V gave up 5 bases and J gave up 8 bases; unmatched junction bases: 7. The CDR3 consists of 16 residues. Here the CDR3 DNA reads TGTGCCAGCAGCATGGGACTAGCGGGAGGTGTGGATGAGCAGTTCTTC. Amino acids: CASSMGLAGGVDEQFF.

The chain is built from TRBV4-1 and TRBJ1-3; tentatively, D is TRBD1 (6 bases). The CDR3 loop spans 17 amino acids. The V and J ends lost 1 base and 0 bases respectively, with 13 bases between them. The germline CDR1 and CDR2 sequences are MGHRA and YSYEKL. The CDR3 here is CASSQGYRAYSGNTIYF. For the CDR3, the DNA is TGCGCCAGCAGCCAAGGTTACAGGGCGTACTCTGGAAACACCATATATTTT.

V is TRBV3-1 and J is TRBJ2-4; D is ambiguous. The CDR3 is 11 amino acids. Trimming removed 4 bases from V and 8 bases from J, with 6 bases in between. The germline V gene has CDR1 LGHDT and CDR2 YNNKEL (reference sequence). CDR3 in amino acids: CASSLEDIQYF. The CDR3 nucleotides read TGTGCCAGCAGCCTCGAGGACATTCAGTACTTC.

V usage is TRBV12-3 or TRBV12-4 and J usage is TRBJ1-2, with D tentatively TRBD1 (6 bases). Trimming left V 2 bases short and J 6 bases short, with 13 bases between. This CDR3 spans 14 amino acids. For the CDR3, the DNA is TGTGCCAGCAGTTTAAGGGGGAGGGGTGATGGCTACACCTTC. It is translated as CASSLRGRGDGYTF.

Points on this clonotype: Compared with germline, one end of the junction differs, possibly owing to a read error. The chain carries TRBV19 and TRBJ2-5, with 10 nucleotides matching TRBD2. Looked up from germline, CDR1 is LNHDA and CDR2 is SQIVND (reference sequence). The CDR3 length is 15 residues. The CDR3 nucleotides are TGTGCCAGTAGTATCTATCCTAGCGGGAGAGAGACCCATTACTTC. Amino acid sequence: CASSIYPSGRETHYF.

This clonotype has only a few counts. The chain employs TRBV5-6 and TRBJ2-1; a possible D gene is TRBD2 (6 bases). Germline V gene lookup returns CDR1 SGHDT and CDR2 YYEEEE. This CDR3 has 16 amino acids. V was cut by 3 bases and J by 0 bases, with 13 bases left in between. CDR3 DNA: TGTGCCAGCAGCTCTTTAGCGGCGAGCTCCTACAATGAGCAGTTCTTC. Protein product: CASSSLAASSYNEQFF.

This clonotype turned up a few times. The chain uses TRBV7-9 and TRBJ2-7; the D gene is possibly TRBD2 (5 bases). The CDR3 length is 14 residues. V was trimmed by 3 bases and J by 2 bases, leaving 11 bases between them. The germline gives CDR1 SEHNR, CDR2 FQNEAQ (reference sequence). The CDR3 sequence: CASSFGPRAYEQYF. The DNA for the CDR3 is TGTGCCAGCAGCTTCGGCCCGCGGGCCTACGAGCAGTACTTC. The entire variable domain, with the rest obtained from reference TRBV7-9 and TRBJ2-7, is as follows: DTGVSQNPRHKITKRGQNVTFRCDPISEHNRLYWYRQTLGQGPEFLTYFQNEAQLEKSRLLSDRFSAERPKGSFSTLEIQRTEQGDSAMYLCASSFGPRAYEQYFGPGTRLTVT.

This chain uses TRBV7-6 with TRBJ1-1; a possible D gene is TRBD1 (5 bases). The CDR3 has 15 amino acids. The ends were cut back, 5 bases at V and 2 bases at J, with 15 bases in the middle. CDR1 is SGHVS and CDR2 is FNYEAQ in the germline V gene. In DNA form, the CDR3 reads TGTGCCAGCAGCCGGGGCTTGGAGCGAAACACTGAAGCTTTCTTT. Its protein product is CASSRGLERNTEAFF.

In its sample, this clonotype was seen a few times. The V gene is TRBV28, the J gene TRBJ2-1; 7 bases align to TRBD1. Germline trimming cut 1 base from V and 0 bases from J; bases unmatched to any gene: 6. CDR1 is MDHEN, CDR2 SYDVKM, per germline. CDR3 length: 17 amino acids. CDR3 in amino acids: CASSLLPGGYSYNEQFF. CDR3 nucleotide sequence: TGTGCCAGCAGTTTATTACCAGGGGGTTACTCCTACAATGAGCAGTTCTTC.

The V and J genes are TRBV2 and TRBJ2-7; 15 bases line up with TRBD2. The CDR3 loop spans 18 amino acids. The V gene end was trimmed by 6 bases and the J gene end by 0 bases; junction bases not matched to a gene: 9. The germline V gene has CDR1 SNHLY and CDR2 FYNNEI. CDR3 DNA: TGTGCCAGCAGCAGTCCGGGACTAGCGGGAGGAACCTCCTACGAGCAGTACTTC. Protein sequence: CASSSPGLAGGTSYEQYF. Using reference TRBV2 and TRBJ2-7 for the parts outside the CDR3, the full variable domain is EPEVTQTPSHQVTQMGQEVILRCVPISNHLYFYWYRQILGQKVEFLVSFYNNEISEKSEIFDDQFSVERPDGSNFTLKIRSTKLEDSAMYFCASSSPGLAGGTSYEQYFGPGTRLTVT.

Many counts were recorded for this clonotype. The chain employs TRBV11-2 and TRBJ2-7, with 7 positions matching TRBD1. J was trimmed by 2 bases and V by 3 bases; bases with no gene match: 16. This CDR3 region has 18 residues. Per the germline V gene, CDR1 is SGHAT and CDR2 is FQNNGV. CDR3: CASSLGTATGTYTYEQYF. In nucleotides, the CDR3 is TGTGCCAGCAGCTTGGGCACTGCGACAGGGACGTACACCTACGAGCAGTACTTC.

Only one count was recorded for this clonotype. The chain is built from TRBV5-5 and TRBJ1-4; D is unresolved. V was cut by 5 bases and J by 8 bases, with 19 bases left in between. CDR1 and CDR2 from the germline V gene are SGHKS and YYEKEE (reference sequence). The CDR3 has 15 amino acids. Here the CDR3 DNA reads TGTGCCAGCAGTTATAGAGACACCGCCGGGGAAAAACTGTTTTTT. It encodes CASSYRDTAGEKLFF. Combining the CDR3 with reference TRBV5-5 and TRBJ1-4 gives the whole variable domain DAGVTQSPTHLIKTRGQQVTLRCSPISGHKSVSWYQQVLGQGPQFIFQYYEKEERGRGNFPDRFSARQFPNYSSELNVNALLLGDSALYLCASSYRDTAGEKLFFGSGTQLSVL.

The rearrangement uses TRBV5-6 and TRBJ2-5; D perhaps matches TRBD1 (5 bases). The CDR3 runs to 13 residues. V gave up 2 bases and J gave up 7 bases, with 12 bases separating them. Germline V gene lookup returns CDR1 SGHDT and CDR2 YYEEEE. The CDR3 is CASSFGATGTQYF. For the CDR3, the DNA is TGTGCCAGCAGCTTTGGGGCCACGGGGACCCAGTACTTC.

V is TRBV11-2 and J is TRBJ2-7; a weak D match, TRBD1 (6 bases). V lost 0 bases and J lost 0, with 15 bases in between. CDR1 and CDR2 from the germline V gene are SGHAT and FQNNGV. This CDR3 is 17 amino acids long. CDR3 bases: TGTGCCAGCAGCTTAGAGAGGCGGGCAGGGGCCTCCTACGAGCAGTACTTC. It encodes CASSLERRAGASYEQYF.

This clonotype was observed a handful of times. The V gene is TRBV5-1, the J gene TRBJ2-2, with D possibly being TRBD2 (5 bases). This CDR3 region has 15 residues. Deletions cut 4 bases from V and 3 bases from J, with 13 bases between. CDR1 is SGHRS, CDR2 YFSETQ, per germline. CDR3 sequence: CASSRELRHTGELFF. In DNA, the CDR3 is TGCGCCAGCAGCCGGGAACTTCGCCACACCGGGGAGCTGTTTTTT.

The chain is built from TRBV28 and TRBJ2-1, with 8 bases fitting TRBD2. CDR3 length: 16 residues. Germline trimming cut 0 bases from V and 9 bases from J; bases unmatched to any gene: 10. Per germline, CDR1 MDHEN and CDR2 SYDVKM. CDR3 DNA sequence: TGTGCCAGCAGTTTATGGGCGGGACTAGGTGCGGGTGAGCAGTTCTTC. Protein product: CASSLWAGLGAGEQFF.

This clonotype has more than one count but fewer than ten. The chain is built from TRBV5-1 and TRBJ2-7, with D possibly TRBD2 on 6 matching bases. V was clipped by 1 base and J by 3 bases, with 11 bases between them. The CDR3 has 14 amino acids. Germline CDR1 and CDR2: SGHRS and YFSETQ. The CDR3 coding sequence is TGCGCCAGCAGCTTGCAGGAGGGGAGCTACGAGCAGTACTTC. Amino acid sequence: CASSLQEGSYEQYF.

The sample holds a few counts of this clonotype. The chain has TRBV28 and TRBJ2-5, with unresolved D. Germline CDR1 MDHEN, CDR2 SYDVKM. This CDR3 is 15 amino acids long. Trimming pared 0 bases from V and 1 base from J, leaving 9 bases between. Written as DNA, the CDR3 is TGTGCCAGCAGTTTATGGGCGGCAGGCCAAGAGACCCAGTACTTC. Its protein product is CASSLWAAGQETQYF.

This clonotype was observed a handful of times. V and J are TRBV27 and TRBJ2-7, with TRBD1 identical over 9 bases. CDR3 length equals 15 residues. Germline V gives CDR1 MNHEY, CDR2 SMNVEV (reference sequence). The J segment lost 5 bases and the V segment lost 8 bases, leaving 13 bases of the junction unmatched. The CDR3 reads CASHTPGQGVHEQYF. The DNA for the CDR3 is TGTGCCAGCCATACGCCGGGACAGGGTGTCCACGAGCAGTACTTC.

This clonotype was observed many times. This rearrangement joins TRBV5-1 to TRBJ1-6; D gene uncertain. Germline V CDR1 and CDR2: SGHRS, YFSETQ. The V end lost 0 bases, the J end lost 7 bases, and 2 bases lay between the germline ends. CDR3 length: 12 amino acids. The CDR3 bases are TGCGCCAGCAGCTTGGGGAATTCACCCCTCCACTTT. It encodes CASSLGNSPLHF.

This clonotype was observed a handful of times. This chain connects TRBV5-1 to TRBJ2-2, with TRBD2 matching 9 bases. Looked up from germline, CDR1 is SGHRS and CDR2 is YFSETQ. V trimming: 4 bases; J trimming: 4 bases; junction bases outside the gene matches: 8. The CDR3 totals 16 residues. CDR3 loop: CASSPIAGDGTGELFF. The CDR3 DNA follows: TGCGCCAGCAGCCCGATAGCGGGAGACGGCACCGGGGAGCTGTTTTTT.

The chain couples TRBV12-3 or TRBV12-4 to TRBJ2-2; possible D gene TRBD1, 6 bases. The CDR3 totals 17 residues. The germline V and J ends were trimmed by 3 bases and 3 bases, with 17 bases remaining between them. CDR3 loop: CASSFGRGHPYTGELFF. CDR3 in DNA: TGTGCCAGCAGTTTTGGTAGGGGACATCCTTACACCGGGGAGCTGTTTTTT.

This clonotype was observed a few times. The rearrangement uses TRBV27 and TRBJ2-7, with D tentatively TRBD2 (5 bases). V was clipped by 10 bases and J by 4 bases, with 20 bases between them. This CDR3 contains 14 residues. Germline assignment: CDR1 MNHEY and CDR2 SMNVEV (reference sequence). CDR3: CATKRPGSKYEQYF. CDR3 nucleotide sequence: TGTGCCACCAAACGTCCGGGAAGTAAGTACGAGCAGTACTTC.

The chain employs TRBV10-3 and TRBJ2-1; the match to TRBD2 covers 11 bases. Unmatched junction bases numbered 3, after V lost 2 bases and J lost 3 bases. Germline CDR1 is ENHRY and CDR2 is SYGVKD. This CDR3 comprises 16 residues. The CDR3 DNA reads as TGTGCCATCAGTGAGACGGGACTAGCGGACTACAATGAGCAGTTCTTC. As protein: CAISETGLADYNEQFF.

The J gene is TRBJ2-1, the V gene TRBV25-1; 11 nucleotides line up with TRBD2. The CDR3 covers 15 residues. V lost 8 bases to trimming and J lost 7 bases; unmatched junction nucleotides: 10. Germline V gene data show CDR1 as MGHDK and CDR2 as SYGVNS. Here the CDR3 reads CASGNSGRAGNEQFF. The CDR3 coding sequence is TGTGCCAGCGGAAATAGCGGGAGGGCCGGGAATGAGCAGTTCTTC.